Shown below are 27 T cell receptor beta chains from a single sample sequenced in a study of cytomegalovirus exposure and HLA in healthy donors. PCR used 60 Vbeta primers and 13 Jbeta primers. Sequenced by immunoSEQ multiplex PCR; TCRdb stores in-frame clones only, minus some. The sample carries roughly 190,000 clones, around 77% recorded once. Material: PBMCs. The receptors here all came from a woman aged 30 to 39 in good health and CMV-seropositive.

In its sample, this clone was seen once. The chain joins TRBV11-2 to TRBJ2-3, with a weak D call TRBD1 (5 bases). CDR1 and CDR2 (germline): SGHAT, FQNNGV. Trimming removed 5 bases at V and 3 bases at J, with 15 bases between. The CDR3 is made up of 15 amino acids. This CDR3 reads CASSITRQRTDTQYF. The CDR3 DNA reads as TGTGCCAGCAGCATAACAAGACAGAGAACAGATACGCAGTATTTT. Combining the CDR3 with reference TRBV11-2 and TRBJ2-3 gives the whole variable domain EAGVAQSPRYKIIEKRQSVAFWCNPISGHATLYWYQQILGQGPKLLIQFQNNGVVDDSQLPKDRFSAERLKGVDSTLKIQPAKLEDSAVYLCASSITRQRTDTQYFGPGTRLTVL.

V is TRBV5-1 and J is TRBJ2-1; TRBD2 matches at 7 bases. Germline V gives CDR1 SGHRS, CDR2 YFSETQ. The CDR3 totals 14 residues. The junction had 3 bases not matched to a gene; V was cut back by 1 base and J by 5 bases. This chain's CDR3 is CASSLRGDDNEQFF. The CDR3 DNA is TGCGCCAGCAGCTTGCGGGGGGACGACAATGAGCAGTTCTTC.

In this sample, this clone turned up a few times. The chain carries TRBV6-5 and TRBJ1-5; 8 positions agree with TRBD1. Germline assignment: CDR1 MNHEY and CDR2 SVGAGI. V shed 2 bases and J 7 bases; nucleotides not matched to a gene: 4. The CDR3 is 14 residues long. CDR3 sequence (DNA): TGTGCCAGCAGTTACGCGACAGGGGAACAGCCCCAGCATTTT. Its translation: CASSYATGEQPQHF.

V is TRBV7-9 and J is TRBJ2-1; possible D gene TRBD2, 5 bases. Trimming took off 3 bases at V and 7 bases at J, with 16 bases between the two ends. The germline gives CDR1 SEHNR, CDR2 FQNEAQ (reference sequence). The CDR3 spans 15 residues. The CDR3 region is CASSFATSAGNEQFF. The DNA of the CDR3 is TGTGCCAGCAGCTTCGCCACTTCTGCGGGTAATGAGCAGTTCTTC.

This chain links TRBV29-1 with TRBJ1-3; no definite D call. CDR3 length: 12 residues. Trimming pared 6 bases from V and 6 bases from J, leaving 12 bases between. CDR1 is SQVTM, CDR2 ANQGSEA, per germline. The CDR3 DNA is TGCAGCGTATCGCGGGGAATAAACACCATATATTTT. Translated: CSVSRGINTIYF. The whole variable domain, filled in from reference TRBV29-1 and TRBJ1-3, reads SAVISQKPSRDICQRGTSLTIQCQVDSQVTMMFWYRQQPGQSLTLIATANQGSEATYESGFVIDKFPISRPNLTFSTLTVSNMSPEDSSIYLCSVSRGINTIYFGEGSWLTVV.

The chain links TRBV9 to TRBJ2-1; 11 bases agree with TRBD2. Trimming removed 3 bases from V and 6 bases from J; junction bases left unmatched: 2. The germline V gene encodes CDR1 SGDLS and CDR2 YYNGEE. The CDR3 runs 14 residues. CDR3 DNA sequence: TGTGCCAGCAGCGGGCTAGCGGGGGGCAATGAGCAGTTCTTC. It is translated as CASSGLAGGNEQFF.

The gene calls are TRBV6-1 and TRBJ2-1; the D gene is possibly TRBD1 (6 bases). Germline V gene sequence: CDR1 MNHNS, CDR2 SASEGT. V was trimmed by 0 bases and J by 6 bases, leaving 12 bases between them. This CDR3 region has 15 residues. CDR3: CASSEASWGPNEQFF. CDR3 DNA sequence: TGTGCCAGCAGTGAAGCGTCCTGGGGGCCCAATGAGCAGTTCTTC.

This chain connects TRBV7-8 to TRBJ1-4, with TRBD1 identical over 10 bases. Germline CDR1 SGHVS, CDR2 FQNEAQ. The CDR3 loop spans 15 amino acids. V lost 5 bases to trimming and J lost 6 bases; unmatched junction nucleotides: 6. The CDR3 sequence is CASSIQTGGYEKLFF. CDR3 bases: TGTGCCAGCAGCATACAGACAGGGGGCTATGAAAAACTGTTTTTT.

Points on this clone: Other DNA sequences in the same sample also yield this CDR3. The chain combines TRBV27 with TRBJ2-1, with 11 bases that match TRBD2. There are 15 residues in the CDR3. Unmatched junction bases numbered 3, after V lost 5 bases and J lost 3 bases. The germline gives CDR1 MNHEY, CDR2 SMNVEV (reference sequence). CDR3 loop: CASSPGTSGYNEQFF. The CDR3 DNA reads TGTGCCAGCAGTCCCGGGACTAGCGGCTACAATGAGCAGTTCTTC.

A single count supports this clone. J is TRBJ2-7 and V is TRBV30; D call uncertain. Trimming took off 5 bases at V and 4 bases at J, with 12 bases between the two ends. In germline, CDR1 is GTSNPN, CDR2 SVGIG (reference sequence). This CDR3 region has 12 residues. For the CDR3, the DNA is TGTGCCTGGTCCGCAGGAAATTACGAGCAGTACTTC. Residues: CAWSAGNYEQYF.

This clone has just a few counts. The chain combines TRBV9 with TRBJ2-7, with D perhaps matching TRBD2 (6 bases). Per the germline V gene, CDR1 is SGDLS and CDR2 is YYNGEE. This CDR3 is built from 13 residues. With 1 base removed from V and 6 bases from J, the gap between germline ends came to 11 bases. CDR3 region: CASSVLIAAEQYF. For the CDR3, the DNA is TGTGCCAGCAGCGTACTTATAGCGGCCGAGCAGTACTTC.

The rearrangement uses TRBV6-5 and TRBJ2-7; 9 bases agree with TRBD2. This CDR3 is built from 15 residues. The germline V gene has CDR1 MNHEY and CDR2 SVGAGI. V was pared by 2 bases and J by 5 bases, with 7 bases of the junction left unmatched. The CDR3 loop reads CASSYLGGGADEQYF. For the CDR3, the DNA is TGTGCCAGCAGTTACCTCGGCGGGGGGGCGGACGAGCAGTACTTC.

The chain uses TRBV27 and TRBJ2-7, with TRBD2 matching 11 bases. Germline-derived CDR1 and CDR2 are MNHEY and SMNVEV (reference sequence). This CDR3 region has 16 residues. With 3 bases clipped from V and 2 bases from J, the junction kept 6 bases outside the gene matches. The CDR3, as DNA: TGTGCCAGCAGTTTTTTAGCGGGAGGGCAGGCCTACGAGCAGTACTTC. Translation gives CASSFLAGGQAYEQYF.

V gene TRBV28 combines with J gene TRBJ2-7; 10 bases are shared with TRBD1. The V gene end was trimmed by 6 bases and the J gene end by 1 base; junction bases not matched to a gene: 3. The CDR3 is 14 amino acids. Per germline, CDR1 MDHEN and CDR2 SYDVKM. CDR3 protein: CASRWDRGSYEQYF. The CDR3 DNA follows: TGTGCCAGCAGGTGGGACAGGGGATCCTACGAGCAGTACTTC.

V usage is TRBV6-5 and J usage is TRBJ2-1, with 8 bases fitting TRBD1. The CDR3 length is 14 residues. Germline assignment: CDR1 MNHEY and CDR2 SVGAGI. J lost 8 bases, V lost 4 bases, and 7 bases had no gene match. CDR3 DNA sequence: TGTGCCAGCAGTTTTTTCCAGGGGGCGGATGAGCAGTTCTTC. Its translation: CASSFFQGADEQFF.

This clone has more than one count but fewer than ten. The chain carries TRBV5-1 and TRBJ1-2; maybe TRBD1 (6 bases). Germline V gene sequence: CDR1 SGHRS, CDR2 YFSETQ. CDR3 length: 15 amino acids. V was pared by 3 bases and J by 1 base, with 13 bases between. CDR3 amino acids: CASSSGQRFNYGYTF. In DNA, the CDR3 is TGCGCCAGCAGCTCAGGACAGAGGTTTAACTATGGCTACACCTTC. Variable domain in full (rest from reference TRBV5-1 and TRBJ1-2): KAGVTQTPRYLIKTRGQQVTLSCSPISGHRSVSWYQQTPGQGLQFLFEYFSETQRNKGNFPGRFSGRQFSNSRSEMNVSTLELGDSALYLCASSSGQRFNYGYTFGSGTRLTVV.

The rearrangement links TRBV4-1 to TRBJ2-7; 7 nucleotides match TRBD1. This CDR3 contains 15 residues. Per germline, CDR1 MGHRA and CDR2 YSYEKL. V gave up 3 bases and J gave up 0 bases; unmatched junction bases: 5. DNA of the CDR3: TGCGCCAGCAGCCAGGACAGGTCTAGCTCCTACGAGCAGTACTTC. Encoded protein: CASSQDRSSSYEQYF.

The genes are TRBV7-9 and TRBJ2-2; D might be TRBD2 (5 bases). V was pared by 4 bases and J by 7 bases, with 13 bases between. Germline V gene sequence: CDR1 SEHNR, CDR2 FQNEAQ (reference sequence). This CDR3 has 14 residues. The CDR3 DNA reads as TGTGCCAGCAGCTCGCCGGTTGCGGGCGGGGAGCTGTTTTTT. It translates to CASSSPVAGGELFF.

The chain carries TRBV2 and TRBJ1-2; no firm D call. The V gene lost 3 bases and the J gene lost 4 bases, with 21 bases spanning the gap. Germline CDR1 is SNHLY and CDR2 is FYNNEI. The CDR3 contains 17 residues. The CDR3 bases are TGTGCCAGCAGTGACGCGTGGGGATTGGGGAGTCCCTATGGCTACACCTTC. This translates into CASSDAWGLGSPYGYTF.

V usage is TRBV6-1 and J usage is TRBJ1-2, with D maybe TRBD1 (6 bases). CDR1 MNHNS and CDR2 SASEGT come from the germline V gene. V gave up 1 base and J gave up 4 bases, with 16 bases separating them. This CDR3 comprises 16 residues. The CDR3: CASSEGLTGYSYGYTF. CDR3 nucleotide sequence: TGTGCCAGCAGTGAAGGGCTGACAGGCTACTCCTATGGCTACACCTTC.

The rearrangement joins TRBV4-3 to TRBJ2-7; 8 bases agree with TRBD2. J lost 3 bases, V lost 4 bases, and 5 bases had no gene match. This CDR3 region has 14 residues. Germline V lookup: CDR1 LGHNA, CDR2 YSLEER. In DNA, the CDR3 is TGCGCCAGCAGCCCGACTAGCGCGAACTACGAGCAGTACTTC. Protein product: CASSPTSANYEQYF.

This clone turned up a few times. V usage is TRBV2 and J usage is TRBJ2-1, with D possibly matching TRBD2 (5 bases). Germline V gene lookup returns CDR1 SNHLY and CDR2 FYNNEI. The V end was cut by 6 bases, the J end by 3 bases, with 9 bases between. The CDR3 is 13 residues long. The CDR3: CASRETIYNEQFF. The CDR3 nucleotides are TGTGCCAGCAGAGAGACTATCTACAATGAGCAGTTCTTC.

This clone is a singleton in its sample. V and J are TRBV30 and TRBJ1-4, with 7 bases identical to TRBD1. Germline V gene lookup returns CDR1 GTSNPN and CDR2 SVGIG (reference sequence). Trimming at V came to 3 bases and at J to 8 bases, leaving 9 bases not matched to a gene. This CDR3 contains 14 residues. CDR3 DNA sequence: TGTGCCTGGAGGGCGACAGCCAGGGGGGAAAAACTGTTTTTT. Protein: CAWRATARGEKLFF.

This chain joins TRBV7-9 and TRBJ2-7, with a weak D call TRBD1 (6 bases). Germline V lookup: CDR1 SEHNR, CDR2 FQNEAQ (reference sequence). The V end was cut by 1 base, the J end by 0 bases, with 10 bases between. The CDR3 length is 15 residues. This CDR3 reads CASSLGQVASYEQYF. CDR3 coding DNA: TGTGCCAGCAGCTTAGGACAGGTGGCCTCCTACGAGCAGTACTTC. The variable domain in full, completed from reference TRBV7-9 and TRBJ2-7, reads DTGVSQNPRHKITKRGQNVTFRCDPISEHNRLYWYRQTLGQGPEFLTYFQNEAQLEKSRLLSDRFSAERPKGSFSTLEIQRTEQGDSAMYLCASSLGQVASYEQYFGPGTRLTVT.

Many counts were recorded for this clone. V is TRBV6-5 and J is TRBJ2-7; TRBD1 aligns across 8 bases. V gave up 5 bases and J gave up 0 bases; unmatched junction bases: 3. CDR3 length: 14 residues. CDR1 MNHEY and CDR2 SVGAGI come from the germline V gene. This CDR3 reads CASSDRGVSYEQYF. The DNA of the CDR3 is TGTGCCAGCAGTGACAGGGGAGTCTCCTACGAGCAGTACTTC.

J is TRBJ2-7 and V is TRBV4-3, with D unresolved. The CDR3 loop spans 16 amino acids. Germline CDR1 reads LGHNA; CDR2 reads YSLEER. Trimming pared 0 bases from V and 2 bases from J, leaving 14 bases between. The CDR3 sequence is CASSQDWAGTPYEQYF. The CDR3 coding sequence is TGCGCCAGCAGCCAAGATTGGGCAGGTACACCCTACGAGCAGTACTTC.

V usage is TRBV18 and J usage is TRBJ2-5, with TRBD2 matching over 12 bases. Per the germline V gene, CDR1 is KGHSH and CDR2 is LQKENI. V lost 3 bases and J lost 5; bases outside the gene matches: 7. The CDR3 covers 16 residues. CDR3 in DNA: TGTGCCAGCTCACCGGGACTAGCGGGCGGTGGTGAGACCCAGTACTTC. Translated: CASSPGLAGGGETQYF.